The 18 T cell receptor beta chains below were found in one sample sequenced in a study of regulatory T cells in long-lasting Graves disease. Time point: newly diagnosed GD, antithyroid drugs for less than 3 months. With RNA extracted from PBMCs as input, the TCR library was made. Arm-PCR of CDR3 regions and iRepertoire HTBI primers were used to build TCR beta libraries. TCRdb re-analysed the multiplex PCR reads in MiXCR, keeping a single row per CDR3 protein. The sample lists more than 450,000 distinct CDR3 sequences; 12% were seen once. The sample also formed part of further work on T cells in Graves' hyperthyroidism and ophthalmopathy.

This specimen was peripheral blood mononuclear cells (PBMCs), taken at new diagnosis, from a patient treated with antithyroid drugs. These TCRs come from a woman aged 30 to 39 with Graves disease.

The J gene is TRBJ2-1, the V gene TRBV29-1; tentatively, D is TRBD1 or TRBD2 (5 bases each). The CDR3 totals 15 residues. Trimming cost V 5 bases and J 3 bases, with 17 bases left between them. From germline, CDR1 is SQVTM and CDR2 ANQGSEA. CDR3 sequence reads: CSVTGLRDLYNEQFF. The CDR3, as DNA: TGCAGCGTTACTGGGCTCCGGGACCTCTACAATGAGCAGTTCTTC.

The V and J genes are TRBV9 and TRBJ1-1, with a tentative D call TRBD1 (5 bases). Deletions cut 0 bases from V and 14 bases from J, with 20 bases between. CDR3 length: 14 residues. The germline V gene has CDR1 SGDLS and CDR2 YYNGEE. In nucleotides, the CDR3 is TGTGCCAGCAGCGTAGACCCATCTGGGGGGTTATCGTTCTTT. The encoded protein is CASSVDPSGGLSFF.

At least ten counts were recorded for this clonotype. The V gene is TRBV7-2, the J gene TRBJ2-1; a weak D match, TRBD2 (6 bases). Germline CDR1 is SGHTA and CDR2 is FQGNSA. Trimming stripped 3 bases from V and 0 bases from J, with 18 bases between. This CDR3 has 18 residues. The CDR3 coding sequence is TGTGCCAGCAGCTTTTCTTGGGGCGGGGCCAGCTCCTACAATGAGCAGTTCTTC. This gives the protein CASSFSWGGASSYNEQFF.

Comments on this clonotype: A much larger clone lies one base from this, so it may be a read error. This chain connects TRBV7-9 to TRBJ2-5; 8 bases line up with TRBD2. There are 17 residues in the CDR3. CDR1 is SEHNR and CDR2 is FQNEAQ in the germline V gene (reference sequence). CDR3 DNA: TGTGCCAGCAGCTTAGCCGAAGGGCTAGCGGGCTCAGAGACCCGGTACTTC. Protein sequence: CASSLAEGLAGSETRYF.

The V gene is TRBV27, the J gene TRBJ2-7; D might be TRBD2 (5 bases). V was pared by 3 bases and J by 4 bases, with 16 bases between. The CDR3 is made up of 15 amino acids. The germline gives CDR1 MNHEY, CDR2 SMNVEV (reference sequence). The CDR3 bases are TGTGCCAGCAGTTTTGGGAGATCTCCACTATACGAGCAGTACTTC. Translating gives CASSFGRSPLYEQYF.

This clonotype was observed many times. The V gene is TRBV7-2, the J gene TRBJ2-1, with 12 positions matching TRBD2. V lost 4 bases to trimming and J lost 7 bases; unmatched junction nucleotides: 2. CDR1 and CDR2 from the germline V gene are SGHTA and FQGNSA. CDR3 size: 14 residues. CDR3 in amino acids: CASSSSGRGNEQFF. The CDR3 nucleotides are TGTGCCAGCAGCTCTAGCGGGAGGGGGAATGAGCAGTTCTTC.

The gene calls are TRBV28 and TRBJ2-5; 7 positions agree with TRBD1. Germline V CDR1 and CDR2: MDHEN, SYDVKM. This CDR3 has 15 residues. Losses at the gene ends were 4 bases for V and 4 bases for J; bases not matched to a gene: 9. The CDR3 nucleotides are TGTGCCAGCAGTTCGGGGACAGCTGGGGGAGAGACCCAGTACTTC. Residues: CASSSGTAGGETQYF.

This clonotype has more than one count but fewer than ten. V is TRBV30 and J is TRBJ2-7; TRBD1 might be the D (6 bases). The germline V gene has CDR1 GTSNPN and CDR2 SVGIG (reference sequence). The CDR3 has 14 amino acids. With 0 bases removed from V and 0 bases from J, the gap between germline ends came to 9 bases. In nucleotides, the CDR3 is TGTGCCTGGAGTGTACAGGGTGTCTCCTACGAGCAGTACTTC. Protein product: CAWSVQGVSYEQYF.

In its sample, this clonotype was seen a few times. CDR3 in DNA: TGTGCCACCAGTGGCCTCGGACGGAATGGCTACACCTTC. Translation gives CATSGLGRNGYTF. The J gene is TRBJ1-2, the V gene TRBV24-1, with D hard to call. This CDR3 spans 13 amino acids. The V gene's germline CDR1 is KGHDR and CDR2 SFDVKD. With 5 bases removed from V and 6 bases from J, the gap between germline ends came to 12 bases.

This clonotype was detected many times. CDR3 in DNA: TGTGCCTGGAGTCGGGGACTGAACTACACCTTC. Residues: CAWSRGLNYTF. The V and J genes are TRBV30 and TRBJ1-2; D may be TRBD1 (5 bases). This CDR3 region has 11 residues. The germline V gene has CDR1 GTSNPN and CDR2 SVGIG (reference sequence). V was trimmed by 2 bases and J by 10 bases, leaving 11 bases between them.

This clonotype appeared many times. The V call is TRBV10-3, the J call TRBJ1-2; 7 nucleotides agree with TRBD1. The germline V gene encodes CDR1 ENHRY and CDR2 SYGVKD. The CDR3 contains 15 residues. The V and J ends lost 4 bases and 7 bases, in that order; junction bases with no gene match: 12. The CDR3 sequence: CAISVGTVGLVGYTF. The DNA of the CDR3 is TGTGCCATCAGTGTAGGGACAGTTGGGCTGGTTGGCTACACCTTC.

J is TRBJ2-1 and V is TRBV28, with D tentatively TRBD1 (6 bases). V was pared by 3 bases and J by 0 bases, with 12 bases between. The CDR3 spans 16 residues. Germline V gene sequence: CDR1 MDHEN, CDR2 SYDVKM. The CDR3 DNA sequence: TGTGCCAGCAGTTTTGGGCGCAGGGGCTCCTACAATGAGCAGTTCTTC. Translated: CASSFGRRGSYNEQFF.

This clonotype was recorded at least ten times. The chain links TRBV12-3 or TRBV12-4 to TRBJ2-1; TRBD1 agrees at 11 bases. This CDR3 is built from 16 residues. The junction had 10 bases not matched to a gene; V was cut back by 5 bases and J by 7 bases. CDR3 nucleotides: TGTGCCAGCAGTCCTCCCCGGGACAGGGGGAAGAATGAGCAGTTCTTC. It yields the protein CASSPPRDRGKNEQFF.

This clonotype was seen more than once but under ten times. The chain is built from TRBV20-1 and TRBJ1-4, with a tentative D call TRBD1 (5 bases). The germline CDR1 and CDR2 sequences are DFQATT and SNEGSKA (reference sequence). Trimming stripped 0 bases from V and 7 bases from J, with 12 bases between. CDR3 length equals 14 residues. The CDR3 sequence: CSARDTGGVEKLFF. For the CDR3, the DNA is TGCAGTGCTAGAGACACAGGCGGGGTTGAAAAACTGTTTTTT.

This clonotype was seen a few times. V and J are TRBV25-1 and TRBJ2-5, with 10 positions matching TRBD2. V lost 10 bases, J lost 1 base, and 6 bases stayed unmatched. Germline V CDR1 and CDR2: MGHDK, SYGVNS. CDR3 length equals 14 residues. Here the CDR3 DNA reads TGTGCCACCGGGACTAGCGTTACCCAAGAGACCCAGTACTTC. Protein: CATGTSVTQETQYF.

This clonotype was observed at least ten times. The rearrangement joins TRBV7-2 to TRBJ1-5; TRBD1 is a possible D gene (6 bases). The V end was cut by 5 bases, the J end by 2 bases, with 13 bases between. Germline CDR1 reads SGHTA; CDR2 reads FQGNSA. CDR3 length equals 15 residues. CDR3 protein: CASSEKGVGNQPQHF. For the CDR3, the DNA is TGTGCCAGCAGCGAAAAGGGGGTTGGCAATCAGCCCCAGCATTTT. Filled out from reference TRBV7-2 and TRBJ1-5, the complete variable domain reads GAGVSQSPSNKVTEKGKDVELRCDPISGHTALYWYRQSLGQGLEFLIYFQGNSAPDKSGLPSDRFSAERTGGSVSTLTIQRTQQEDSAVYLCASSEKGVGNQPQHFGDGTRLSIL.

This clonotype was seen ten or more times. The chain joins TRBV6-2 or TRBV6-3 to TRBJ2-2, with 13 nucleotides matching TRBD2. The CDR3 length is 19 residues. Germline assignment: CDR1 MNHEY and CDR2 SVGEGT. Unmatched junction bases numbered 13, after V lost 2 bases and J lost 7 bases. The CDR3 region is CASSYEGGLAGVEVGELFF. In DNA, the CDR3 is TGTGCCAGCAGTTACGAGGGAGGACTAGCGGGAGTGGAGGTCGGGGAGCTGTTTTTT.

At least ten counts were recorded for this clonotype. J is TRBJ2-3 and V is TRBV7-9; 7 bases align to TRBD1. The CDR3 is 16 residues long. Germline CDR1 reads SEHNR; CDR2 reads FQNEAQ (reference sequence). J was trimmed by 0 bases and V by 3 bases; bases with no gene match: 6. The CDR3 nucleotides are TGTGCCAGCAGCTTTCACCGGGACAGCAGCACAGATACGCAGTATTTT. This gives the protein CASSFHRDSSTDTQYF.